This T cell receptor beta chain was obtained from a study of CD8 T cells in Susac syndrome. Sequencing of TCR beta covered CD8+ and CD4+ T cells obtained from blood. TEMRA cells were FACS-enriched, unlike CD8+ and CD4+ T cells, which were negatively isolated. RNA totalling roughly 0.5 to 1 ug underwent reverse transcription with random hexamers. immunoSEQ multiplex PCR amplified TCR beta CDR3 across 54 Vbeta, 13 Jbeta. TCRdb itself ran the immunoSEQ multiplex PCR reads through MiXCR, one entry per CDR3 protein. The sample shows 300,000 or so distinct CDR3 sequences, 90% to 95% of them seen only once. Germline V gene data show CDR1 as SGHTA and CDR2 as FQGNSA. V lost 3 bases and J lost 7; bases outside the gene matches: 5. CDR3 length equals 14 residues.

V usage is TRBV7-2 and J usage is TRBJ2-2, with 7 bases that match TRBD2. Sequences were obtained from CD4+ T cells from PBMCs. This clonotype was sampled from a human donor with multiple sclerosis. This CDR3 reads CASSLGGRVGELFF. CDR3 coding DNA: TGTGCCAGCAGCTTGGGGGGGAGGGTCGGGGAGCTGTTTTTT.